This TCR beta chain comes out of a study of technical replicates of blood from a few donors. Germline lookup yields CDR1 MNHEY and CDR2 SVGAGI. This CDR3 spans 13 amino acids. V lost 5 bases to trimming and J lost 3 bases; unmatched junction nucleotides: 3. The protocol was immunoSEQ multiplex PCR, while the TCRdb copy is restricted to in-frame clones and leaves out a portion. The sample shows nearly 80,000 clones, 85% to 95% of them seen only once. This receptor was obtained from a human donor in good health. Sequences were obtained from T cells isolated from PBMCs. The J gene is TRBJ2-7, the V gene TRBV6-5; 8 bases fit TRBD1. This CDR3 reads CASSHGQGYEQYF. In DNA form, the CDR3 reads TGTGCCAGCAGTCACGGACAGGGCTACGAGCAGTACTTC.